This T cell receptor (beta chain) was profiled in a study of blood T cell repertoires in COVID-19. Looking at the study overall: Sources were T cells, B-cell-depleted T cells, or PBMCs; the material itself was cDNA or gDNA.

Produced via immunoSEQ multiplex PCR; TCRdb's table is partial and in-frame only. The data show some 250,000 clones, 70% to 90% seen once. Germline CDR1 SEHNR, CDR2 FQNEAQ (reference sequence). The CDR3 length is 14 residues. With 6 bases clipped from V and 8 bases from J, the junction kept 8 bases outside the gene matches. This receptor was obtained from a woman in her twenties or thirties with acute or convalescent COVID-19. The chain links TRBV7-9 to TRBJ1-4, with TRBD1 matching 8 bases. The sequencing input was peripheral blood. The CDR3 nucleotides are TGTGCCAGCAGACCCCAGGGGGCGCTCGAAAAACTGTTTTTT. Translating gives CASRPQGALEKLFF.